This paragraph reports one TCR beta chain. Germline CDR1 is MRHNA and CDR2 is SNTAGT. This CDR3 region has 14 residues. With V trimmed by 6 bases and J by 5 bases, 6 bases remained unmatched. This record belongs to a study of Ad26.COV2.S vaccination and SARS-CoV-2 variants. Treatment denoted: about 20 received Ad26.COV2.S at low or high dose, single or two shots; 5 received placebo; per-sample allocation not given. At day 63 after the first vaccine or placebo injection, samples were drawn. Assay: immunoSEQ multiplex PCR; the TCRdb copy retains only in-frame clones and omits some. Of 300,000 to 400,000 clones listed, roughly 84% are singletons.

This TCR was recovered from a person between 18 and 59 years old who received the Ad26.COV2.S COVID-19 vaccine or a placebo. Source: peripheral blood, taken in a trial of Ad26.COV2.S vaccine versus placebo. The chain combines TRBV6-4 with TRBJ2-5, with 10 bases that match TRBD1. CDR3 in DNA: TGTGCCAGCAGGCCGGGACAGGGGTGTGAGACCCAGTACTTC. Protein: CASRPGQGCETQYF.